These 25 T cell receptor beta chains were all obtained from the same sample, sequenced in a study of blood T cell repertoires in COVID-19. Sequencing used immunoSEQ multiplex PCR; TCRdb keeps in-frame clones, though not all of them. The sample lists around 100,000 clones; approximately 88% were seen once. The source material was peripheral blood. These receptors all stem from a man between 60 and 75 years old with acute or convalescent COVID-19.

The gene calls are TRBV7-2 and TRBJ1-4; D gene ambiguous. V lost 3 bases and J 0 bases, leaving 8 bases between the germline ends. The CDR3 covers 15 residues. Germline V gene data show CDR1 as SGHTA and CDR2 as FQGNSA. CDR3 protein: CASSFPGATNEKLFF. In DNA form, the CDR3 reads TGTGCCAGCAGCTTCCCCGGAGCAACTAATGAAAAACTGTTTTTT. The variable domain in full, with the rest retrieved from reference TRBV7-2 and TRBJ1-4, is GAGVSQSPSNKVTEKGKDVELRCDPISGHTALYWYRQSLGQGLEFLIYFQGNSAPDKSGLPSDRFSAERTGGSVSTLTIQRTQQEDSAVYLCASSFPGATNEKLFFGSGTQLSVL.

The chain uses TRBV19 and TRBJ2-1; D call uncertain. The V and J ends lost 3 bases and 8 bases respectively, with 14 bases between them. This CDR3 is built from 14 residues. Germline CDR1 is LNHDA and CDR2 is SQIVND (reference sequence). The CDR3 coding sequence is TGTGCCAGTAGTATCCCCTCTATTGCTGATGAGCAGTTCTTC. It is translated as CASSIPSIADEQFF.

CDR3: CASSETGAHIWSKAFF. CDR3 coding DNA: TGTGCCAGCAGTGAAACAGGTGCCCACATTTGGTCTAAAGCTTTCTTT. The chain combines TRBV25-1 with TRBJ1-1; maybe TRBD1 (5 bases). CDR1 and CDR2 from the germline V gene are MGHDK and SYGVNS. The CDR3 sequence is 16 residues long. Trimming pared 2 bases from V and 9 bases from J, leaving 22 bases between.

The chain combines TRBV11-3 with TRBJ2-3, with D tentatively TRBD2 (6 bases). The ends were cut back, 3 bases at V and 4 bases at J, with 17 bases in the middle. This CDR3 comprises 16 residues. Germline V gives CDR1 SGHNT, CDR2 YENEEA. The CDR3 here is CASSFSFAGSADTQYF. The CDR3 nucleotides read TGTGCCAGCAGCTTCAGCTTCGCGGGGTCTGCAGATACGCAGTATTTT.

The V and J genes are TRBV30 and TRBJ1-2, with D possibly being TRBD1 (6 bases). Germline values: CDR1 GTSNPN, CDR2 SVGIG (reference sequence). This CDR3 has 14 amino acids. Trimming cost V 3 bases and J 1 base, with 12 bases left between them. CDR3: CAWSSGVYNYGYTF. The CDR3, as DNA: TGTGCCTGGAGCTCAGGGGTTTATAACTATGGCTACACCTTC. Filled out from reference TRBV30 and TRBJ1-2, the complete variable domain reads SQTIHQWPATLVQPVGSPLSLECTVEGTSNPNLYWYRQAAGRGLQLLFYSVGIGQISSEVPQNLSASRPQDRQFILSSKKLLLSDSGFYLCAWSSGVYNYGYTFGSGTRLTVV.

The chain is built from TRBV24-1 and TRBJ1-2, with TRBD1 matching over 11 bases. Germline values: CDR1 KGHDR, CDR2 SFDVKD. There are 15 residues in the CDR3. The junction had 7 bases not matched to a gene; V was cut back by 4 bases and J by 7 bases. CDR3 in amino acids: CATSETGQGAGGYTF. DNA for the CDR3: TGTGCCACCAGTGAAACAGGACAGGGGGCTGGTGGCTACACCTTC.

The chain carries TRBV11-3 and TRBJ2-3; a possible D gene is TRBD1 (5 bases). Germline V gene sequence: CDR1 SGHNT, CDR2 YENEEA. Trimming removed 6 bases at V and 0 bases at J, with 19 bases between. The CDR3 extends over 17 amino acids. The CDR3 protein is CASSPPWGSRSTDTQYF. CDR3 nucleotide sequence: TGTGCCAGCAGTCCCCCATGGGGCTCGAGGAGCACAGATACGCAGTATTTT.

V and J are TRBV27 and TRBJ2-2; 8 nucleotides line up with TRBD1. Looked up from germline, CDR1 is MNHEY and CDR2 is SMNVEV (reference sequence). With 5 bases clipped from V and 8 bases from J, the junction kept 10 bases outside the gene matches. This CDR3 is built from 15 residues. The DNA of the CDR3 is TGTGCCAGCAGTCCCTGGGACAGGTTGGGTGGGGAGCTGTTTTTT. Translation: CASSPWDRLGGELFF.

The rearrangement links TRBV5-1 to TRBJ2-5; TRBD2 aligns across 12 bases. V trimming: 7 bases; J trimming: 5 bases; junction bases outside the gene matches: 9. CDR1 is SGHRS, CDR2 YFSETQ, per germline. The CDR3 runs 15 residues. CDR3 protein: CASSTRLAGDETQYF. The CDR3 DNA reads TGCGCCAGCTCGACTAGACTAGCGGGAGACGAGACCCAGTACTTC.

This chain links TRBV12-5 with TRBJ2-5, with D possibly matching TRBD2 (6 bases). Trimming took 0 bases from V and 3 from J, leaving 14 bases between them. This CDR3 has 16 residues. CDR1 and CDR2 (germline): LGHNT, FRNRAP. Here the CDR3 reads CASGLVVSGKEETQYF. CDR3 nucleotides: TGTGCTAGTGGTTTGGTAGTTAGCGGAAAAGAAGAGACCCAGTACTTC.

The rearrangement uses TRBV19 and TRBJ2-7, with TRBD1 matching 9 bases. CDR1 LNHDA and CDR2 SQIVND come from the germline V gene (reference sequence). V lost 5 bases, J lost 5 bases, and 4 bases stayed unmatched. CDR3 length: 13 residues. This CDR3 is CASSGGQGHEQYF. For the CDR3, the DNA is TGTGCCAGTAGTGGGGGACAGGGACACGAGCAGTACTTC.

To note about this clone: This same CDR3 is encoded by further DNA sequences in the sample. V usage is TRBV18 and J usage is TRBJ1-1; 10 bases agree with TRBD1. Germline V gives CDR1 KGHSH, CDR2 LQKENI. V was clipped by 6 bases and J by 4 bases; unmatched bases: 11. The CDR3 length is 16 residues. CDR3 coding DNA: TGTGCCAGCTCCCTTCCCCGGACAGGGGGGATCACTGAAGCTTTCTTT. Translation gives CASSLPRTGGITEAFF.

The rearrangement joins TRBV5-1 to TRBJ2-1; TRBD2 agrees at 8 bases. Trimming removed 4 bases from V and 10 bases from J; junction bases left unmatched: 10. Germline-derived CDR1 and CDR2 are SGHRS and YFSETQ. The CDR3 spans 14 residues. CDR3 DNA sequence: TGCGCCAGCAGCCTGAGCGGGGGCGGGAGGGAGCAGTTCTTC. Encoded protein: CASSLSGGGREQFF.

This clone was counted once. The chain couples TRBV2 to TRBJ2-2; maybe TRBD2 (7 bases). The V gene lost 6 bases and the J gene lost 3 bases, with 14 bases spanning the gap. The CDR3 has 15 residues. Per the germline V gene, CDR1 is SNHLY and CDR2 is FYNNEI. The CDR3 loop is CASSEGGFDTGELFF. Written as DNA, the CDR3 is TGTGCCAGCAGCGAGGGGGGGTTTGACACCGGGGAGCTGTTTTTT.

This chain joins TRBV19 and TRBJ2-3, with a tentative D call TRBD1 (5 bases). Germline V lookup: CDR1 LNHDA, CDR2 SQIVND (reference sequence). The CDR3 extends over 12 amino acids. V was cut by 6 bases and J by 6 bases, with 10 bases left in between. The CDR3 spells CASRIPGDTQYF. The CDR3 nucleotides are TGTGCCAGTAGGATTCCAGGGGATACGCAGTATTTT.

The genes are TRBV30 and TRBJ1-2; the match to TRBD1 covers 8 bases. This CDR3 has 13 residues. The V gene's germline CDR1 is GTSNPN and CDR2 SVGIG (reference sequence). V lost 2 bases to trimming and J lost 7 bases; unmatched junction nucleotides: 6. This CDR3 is CAWSPDRGFGYTF. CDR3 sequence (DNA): TGTGCCTGGAGTCCCGACAGGGGATTTGGCTACACCTTC. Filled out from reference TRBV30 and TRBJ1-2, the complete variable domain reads SQTIHQWPATLVQPVGSPLSLECTVEGTSNPNLYWYRQAAGRGLQLLFYSVGIGQISSEVPQNLSASRPQDRQFILSSKKLLLSDSGFYLCAWSPDRGFGYTFGSGTRLTVV.

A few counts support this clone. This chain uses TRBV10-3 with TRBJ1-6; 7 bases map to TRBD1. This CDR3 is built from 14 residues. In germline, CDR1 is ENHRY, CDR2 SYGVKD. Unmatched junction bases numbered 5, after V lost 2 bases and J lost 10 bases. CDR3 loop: CAISEEGADSPLHF. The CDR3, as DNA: TGTGCCATCAGTGAGGAGGGGGCGGACTCACCCCTCCACTTT.

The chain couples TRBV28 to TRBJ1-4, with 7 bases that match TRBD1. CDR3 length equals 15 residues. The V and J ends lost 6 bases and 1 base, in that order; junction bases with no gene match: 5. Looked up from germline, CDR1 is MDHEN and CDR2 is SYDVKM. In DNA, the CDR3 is TGTGCCAGCAGATCAAACAGGGGAACTAATGAAAAACTGTTTTTT. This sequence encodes CASRSNRGTNEKLFF.

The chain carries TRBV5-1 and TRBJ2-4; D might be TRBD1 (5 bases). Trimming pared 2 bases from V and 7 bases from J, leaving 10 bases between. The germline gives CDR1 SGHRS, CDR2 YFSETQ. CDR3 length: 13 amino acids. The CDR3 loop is CASSLGRANIQYF. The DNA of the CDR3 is TGCGCCAGCAGCTTAGGCAGGGCGAACATTCAGTACTTC.

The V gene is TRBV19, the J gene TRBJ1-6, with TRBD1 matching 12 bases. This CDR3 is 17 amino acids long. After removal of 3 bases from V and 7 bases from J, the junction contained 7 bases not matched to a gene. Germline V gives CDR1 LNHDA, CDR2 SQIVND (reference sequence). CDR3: CASSIIGTGGFNSPLHF. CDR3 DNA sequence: TGTGCCAGTAGTATCATCGGGACAGGGGGCTTCAATTCACCCCTCCACTTT.

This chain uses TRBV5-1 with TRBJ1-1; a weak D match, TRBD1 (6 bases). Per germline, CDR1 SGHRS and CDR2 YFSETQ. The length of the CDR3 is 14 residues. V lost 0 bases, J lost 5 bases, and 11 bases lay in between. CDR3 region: CASSLVGAATEAFF. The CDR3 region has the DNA TGCGCCAGCAGCTTGGTGGGGGCGGCTACTGAAGCTTTCTTT.

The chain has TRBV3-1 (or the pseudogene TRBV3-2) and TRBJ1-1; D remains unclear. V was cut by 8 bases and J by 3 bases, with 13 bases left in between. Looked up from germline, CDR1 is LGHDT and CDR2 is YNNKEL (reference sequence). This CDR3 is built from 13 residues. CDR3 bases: TGTGCCAGCCAAAGAGGCACTTACACTGAAGCTTTCTTT. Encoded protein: CASQRGTYTEAFF.

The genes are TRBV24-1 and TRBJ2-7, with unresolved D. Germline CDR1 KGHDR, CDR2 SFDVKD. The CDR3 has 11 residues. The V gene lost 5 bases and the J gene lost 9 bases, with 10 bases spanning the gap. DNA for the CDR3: TGTGCCACCAGTGTCCCCAACAGGCAGTACGTC. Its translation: CATSVPNRQYV.

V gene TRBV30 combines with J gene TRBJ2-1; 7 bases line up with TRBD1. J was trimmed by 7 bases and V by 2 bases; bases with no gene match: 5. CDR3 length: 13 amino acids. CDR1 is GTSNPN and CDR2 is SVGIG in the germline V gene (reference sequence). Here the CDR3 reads CAWSPLRGNEQFF. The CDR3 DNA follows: TGTGCCTGGAGTCCCCTCAGGGGGAATGAGCAGTTCTTC. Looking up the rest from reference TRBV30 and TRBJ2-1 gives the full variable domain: SQTIHQWPATLVQPVGSPLSLECTVEGTSNPNLYWYRQAAGRGLQLLFYSVGIGQISSEVPQNLSASRPQDRQFILSSKKLLLSDSGFYLCAWSPLRGNEQFFGPGTRLTVL.

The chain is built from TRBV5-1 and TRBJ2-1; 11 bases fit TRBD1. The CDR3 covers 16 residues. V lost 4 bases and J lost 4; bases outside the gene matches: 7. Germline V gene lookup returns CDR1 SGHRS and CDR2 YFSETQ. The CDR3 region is CASSPTGTGGYNEQFF. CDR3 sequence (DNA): TGCGCCAGCAGCCCAACCGGGACAGGGGGGTACAATGAGCAGTTCTTC.